The entry below gives a single T cell receptor beta chain sequence along with its context. There is no known antigen for this receptor. The input lacks base qualities; no much larger clone sits a single base away. The data originate from a study of breast tumors, draining lymph nodes, adjacent tissues listed by TCRdb under 2016. About the study as a whole: The study compared TCR beta repertoires across tumor, adjacent nontumor tissue and axillary lymph nodes from breast cancer patients. The study aimed to assess the relationships and possible T-cell exchange between tumor, surrounding tissue and draining lymph node repertoires in human breast cancer.

The germline V gene specifies MGHRA as CDR1 and YSYEKL as CDR2. The CDR3 holds 14 amino acids from the cysteine to the phenylalanine. Only CDR3 DNA remains: 42 bases, in frame from the first base. V is pared back by 1 base and J by 13 bases, with 16 bases lying between the germline termini. What the research found in general, with its limitations: Tumor and nontumor tissue repertoires were significantly more similar in luminal-like than in basal-like breast cancer. The data were considered consistent with the idea that most tumor T cells come from the lymph node and then expand in tumor tissue. T-cell repertoire diversity in tumors was found to be lower than in lymph nodes but higher than in nontumor tissue, and preferential V and J gene usage was observed. The conclusion that tumor T cells originate in lymph nodes was presented as consistent with a hypothesis rather than as directly demonstrated.

Instrument used: Illumina HiSeq 2000. Multiplex PCR amplification was used to generate the TCR beta chain libraries. High-throughput sequencing was used to analyze the amplified TCR beta chain products. TCRdb applied fastp at Q25 and MiXCR to the public reads, then kept only in-frame beta chains. Records with the same CDR3 protein are collapsed into one entry carrying the most frequent genes and DNA. Counted in this sample were over 15,000 distinct CDR3 sequences; 40% to 65% of them appeared once. Around 17% of the sample is taken by the ten largest. Adjacent samples consisted of nontumor breast tissue surrounding the tumor.

The chain joins TRBV4-1 to TRBJ1-4; TRBD1 is a possible D gene, resting on 5 matching bases. This TCR was sampled from a female donor with breast cancer. Some clones in this sample may be carry-over from other donors' samples. The sequencing sample was made of tumor-adjacent breast tissue. The bases are TGCGCCAGCAGCCAAGTGACAGTATGGGACCGACTGTTTTTT. Its translation reads: CASSQVTVWDRLFF.